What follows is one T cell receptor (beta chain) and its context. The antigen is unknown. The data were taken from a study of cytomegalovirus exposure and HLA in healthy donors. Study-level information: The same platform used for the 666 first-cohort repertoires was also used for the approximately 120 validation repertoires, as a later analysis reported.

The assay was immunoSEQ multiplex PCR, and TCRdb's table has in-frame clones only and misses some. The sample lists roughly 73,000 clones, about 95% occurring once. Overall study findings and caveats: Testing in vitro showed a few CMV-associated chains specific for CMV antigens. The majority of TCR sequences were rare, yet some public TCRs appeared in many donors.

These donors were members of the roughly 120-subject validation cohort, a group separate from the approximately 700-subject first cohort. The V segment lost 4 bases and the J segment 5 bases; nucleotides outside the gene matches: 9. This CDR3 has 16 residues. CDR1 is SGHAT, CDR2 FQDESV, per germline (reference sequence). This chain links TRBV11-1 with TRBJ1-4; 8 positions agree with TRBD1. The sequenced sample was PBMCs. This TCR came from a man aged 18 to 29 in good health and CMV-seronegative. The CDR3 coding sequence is TGTGCCAGCAGCTACGGGAAGGGACAGGAGAATGAAAAACTGTTTTTT. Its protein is CASSYGKGQENEKLFF.